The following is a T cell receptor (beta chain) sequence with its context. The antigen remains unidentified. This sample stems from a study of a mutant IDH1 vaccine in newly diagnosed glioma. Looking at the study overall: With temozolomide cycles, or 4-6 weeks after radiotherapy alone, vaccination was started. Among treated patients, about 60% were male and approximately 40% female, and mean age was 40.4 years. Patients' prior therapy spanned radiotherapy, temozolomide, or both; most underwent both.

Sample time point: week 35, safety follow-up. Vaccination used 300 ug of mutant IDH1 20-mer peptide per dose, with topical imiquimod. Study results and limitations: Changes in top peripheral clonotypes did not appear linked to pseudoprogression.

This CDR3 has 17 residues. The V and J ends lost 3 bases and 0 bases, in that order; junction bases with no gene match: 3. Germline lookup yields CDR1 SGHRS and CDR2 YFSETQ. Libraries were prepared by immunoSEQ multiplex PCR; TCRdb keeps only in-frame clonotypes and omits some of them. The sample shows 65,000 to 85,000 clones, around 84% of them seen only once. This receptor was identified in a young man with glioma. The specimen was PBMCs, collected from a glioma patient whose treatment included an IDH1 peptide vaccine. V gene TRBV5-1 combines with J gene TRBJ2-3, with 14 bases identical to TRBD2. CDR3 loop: CASSWTSGGFSTDTQYF. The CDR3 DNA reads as TGCGCCAGCAGCTGGACTAGCGGGGGGTTTAGCACAGATACGCAGTATTTT. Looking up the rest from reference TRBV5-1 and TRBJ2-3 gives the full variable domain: KAGVTQTPRYLIKTRGQQVTLSCSPISGHRSVSWYQQTPGQGLQFLFEYFSETQRNKGNFPGRFSGRQFSNSRSEMNVSTLELGDSALYLCASSWTSGGFSTDTQYFGPGTRLTVL.